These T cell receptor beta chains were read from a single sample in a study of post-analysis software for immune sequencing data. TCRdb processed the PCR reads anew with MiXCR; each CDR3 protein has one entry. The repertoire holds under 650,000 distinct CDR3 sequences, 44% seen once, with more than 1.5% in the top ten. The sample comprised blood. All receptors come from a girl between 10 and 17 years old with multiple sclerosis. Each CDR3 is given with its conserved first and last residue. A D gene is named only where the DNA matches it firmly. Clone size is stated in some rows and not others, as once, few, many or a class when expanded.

CDR3 protein: CASSDSRGHGANVLTF; CDR3 DNA: TGTGCCAGCAGTGACTCGCGGGGGCACGGGGCCAACGTCCTGACTTTC; clone size: -; D gene: -; J gene: TRBJ2-6; V gene: TRBV6-4
CDR3 protein: CAIRAGQGVEETQYF; CDR3 DNA: TGTGCCATCAGAGCGGGACAGGGGGTCGAAGAGACCCAGTACTTC; clone size: few; D gene: TRBD1; J gene: TRBJ2-5; V gene: TRBV10-3
CDR3 protein: CASSYPDSANYGYTF; CDR3 DNA: TGTGCCAGCAGTTACCCGGACAGCGCTAACTATGGCTACACCTTC; clone size: -; D gene: -; J gene: TRBJ1-2; V gene: TRBV6-2/TRBV6-3
CDR3 protein: CASSFVSLGLAERNEQFF; CDR3 DNA: TGTGCCAGCAGTTTCGTGAGTTTGGGCCTAGCGGAGCGTAATGAGCAGTTCTTC; clone size: -; D gene: TRBD2; J gene: TRBJ2-1; V gene: TRBV12-3/TRBV12-4
CDR3 protein: CSATPGGGKRPGDRELFF; CDR3 DNA: TGCAGTGCTACCCCGGGAGGGGGCAAAAGGCCCGGTGATCGGGAACTGTTTTTT; clone size: -; D gene: TRBD1; J gene: TRBJ1-4; V gene: TRBV20-1
CDR3 protein: CATSRGSVSQETQYF; CDR3 DNA: TGTGCCACCAGCAGAGGATCGGTCAGCCAAGAGACCCAGTACTTC; clone size: -; D gene: -; J gene: TRBJ2-5; V gene: TRBV15
CDR3 protein: CASSLMGRNEQFF; CDR3 DNA: TGTGCCAGCAGTTTAATGGGGCGCAATGAGCAGTTCTTC; clone size: few; D gene: -; J gene: TRBJ2-1; V gene: TRBV12-3/TRBV12-4
CDR3 protein: CSGGGGPLGEQYF; CDR3 DNA: TGCAGTGGGGGAGGCGGACCCCTCGGGGAGCAGTACTTC; clone size: few; D gene: -; J gene: TRBJ2-5; V gene: TRBV20-1
CDR3 protein: CASATGTGYEQYF; CDR3 DNA: TGTGCCAGCGCGACCGGGACAGGTTACGAGCAGTACTTC; clone size: -; D gene: TRBD1; J gene: TRBJ2-7; V gene: TRBV6-6
CDR3 protein: CAVSGQASYNEQFF; CDR3 DNA: TGTGCCGTCTCAGGACAGGCCTCCTACAATGAGCAGTTCTTC; clone size: few; D gene: TRBD1; J gene: TRBJ2-1; V gene: TRBV7-9
CDR3 protein: CASSPIAGGPGDEQFF; CDR3 DNA: TGTGCCAGCAGCCCAATTGCGGGAGGGCCAGGGGATGAGCAGTTCTTC; clone size: -; D gene: TRBD2; J gene: TRBJ2-1; V gene: TRBV3-1
CDR3 protein: CASSVGDGELFF; CDR3 DNA: TGTGCCAGCAGCGTAGGAGACGGGGAGCTGTTTTTT; clone size: -; D gene: -; J gene: TRBJ2-2; V gene: TRBV9
CDR3 protein: CASTQHGSSGANVLTF; CDR3 DNA: TGTGCCAGCACCCAGCACGGTAGCTCTGGGGCCAACGTCCTGACTTTC; clone size: once; D gene: -; J gene: TRBJ2-6; V gene: TRBV3-1
CDR3 protein: CASSYPGQGDNEQFF; CDR3 DNA: TGTGCCAGCAGCTATCCGGGACAGGGAGACAATGAGCAGTTCTTC; clone size: -; D gene: TRBD1; J gene: TRBJ2-1; V gene: TRBV7-9
CDR3 protein: CASSVGQETQYF; CDR3 DNA: TGCGCCAGCAGTGTGGGACAAGAGACCCAGTACTTC; clone size: -; D gene: -; J gene: TRBJ2-5; V gene: TRBV10-1
CDR3 protein: CSAERGRSYEQYF; CDR3 DNA: TGCAGTGCTGAAAGGGGGCGAAGTTACGAGCAGTACTTC; clone size: few; D gene: TRBD1; J gene: TRBJ2-7; V gene: TRBV20-1
CDR3 protein: CASSSHRTGPNLETQYF; CDR3 DNA: TGTGCCAGCAGTTCCCATCGGACAGGGCCCAACCTAGAGACCCAGTACTTC; clone size: -; D gene: TRBD1; J gene: TRBJ2-5; V gene: TRBV25-1
CDR3 protein: CASSPSGRWGDEQFF; CDR3 DNA: TGCGCCAGCAGCCCTAGCGGGAGGTGGGGGGATGAGCAGTTCTTC; clone size: -; D gene: TRBD2; J gene: TRBJ2-1; V gene: TRBV5-1
CDR3 protein: CASSVLEETQYF; CDR3 DNA: TGCGCCAGCAGTGTGTTGGAAGAGACCCAGTACTTC; clone size: few; D gene: -; J gene: TRBJ2-5; V gene: TRBV10-2
CDR3 protein: CASSFTSGNIDTQYF; CDR3 DNA: TGTGCCAGCAGTTTTACTAGCGGTAACATAGATACGCAGTATTTT; clone size: few; D gene: TRBD2; J gene: TRBJ2-3; V gene: TRBV12-3/TRBV12-4
CDR3 protein: CASSMTQTPNQPQHF; CDR3 DNA: TGTGCCAGCAGCATGACACAAACCCCTAATCAGCCCCAGCATTTT; clone size: -; D gene: -; J gene: TRBJ1-5; V gene: TRBV7-9
CDR3 protein: CASSAGQGRWYEQYF; CDR3 DNA: TGCGCCAGCAGCGCGGGACAGGGGAGATGGTACGAGCAGTACTTC; clone size: few; D gene: TRBD1; J gene: TRBJ2-7; V gene: TRBV5-1
CDR3 protein: CASSGGLTDTQYF; CDR3 DNA: TGTGCCAGCAGCGGGGGGCTCACAGATACGCAGTATTTT; clone size: few; D gene: -; J gene: TRBJ2-3; V gene: TRBV2
CDR3 protein: CASGLARFGIATNEKLFF; CDR3 DNA: TGTGCTAGTGGTTTGGCCCGGTTCGGGATTGCAACTAATGAAAAACTGTTTTTT; clone size: once; D gene: -; J gene: TRBJ1-4; V gene: TRBV12-5
CDR3 protein: CASSPWRAEAFF; CDR3 DNA: TGTGCCAGCAGCCCTTGGAGGGCTGAAGCTTTCTTT; clone size: -; D gene: -; J gene: TRBJ1-1; V gene: TRBV7-8
CDR3 protein: CASSPRQGPNTEAFF; CDR3 DNA: TGTGCCAGCAGCCCCCGACAGGGGCCGAACACTGAAGCTTTCTTT; clone size: few; D gene: TRBD1; J gene: TRBJ1-1; V gene: TRBV6-5
CDR3 protein: CSAAGHATYEQYF; CDR3 DNA: TGCAGTGCTGCCGGCCATGCCACCTACGAGCAGTACTTC; clone size: -; D gene: -; J gene: TRBJ2-7; V gene: TRBV20-1
CDR3 protein: CASSQGTGSKNTEAFF; CDR3 DNA: TGCGCCAGCAGCCAGGGGACAGGGTCGAAGAACACTGAAGCTTTCTTT; clone size: -; D gene: TRBD1; J gene: TRBJ1-1; V gene: TRBV4-1
CDR3 protein: CATTRGVSNEQFF; CDR3 DNA: TGTGCCACCACACGAGGGGTATCGAATGAGCAGTTCTTC; clone size: -; D gene: -; J gene: TRBJ2-1; V gene: TRBV15
CDR3 protein: CASSPTGRETQYF; CDR3 DNA: TGTGCCAGCAGCCCCACAGGGAGGGAGACCCAGTACTTC; clone size: few; D gene: -; J gene: TRBJ2-5; V gene: TRBV12-3/TRBV12-4
CDR3 protein: CASSVGTDYGYTF; CDR3 DNA: TGTGCCAGCAGCGTGGGGACAGACTATGGCTACACCTTC; clone size: few; D gene: TRBD1; J gene: TRBJ1-2; V gene: TRBV9
CDR3 protein: CASTHDRAWDTEAFF; CDR3 DNA: TGCGCCAGCACTCATGACAGGGCGTGGGACACTGAAGCTTTCTTT; clone size: -; D gene: TRBD1; J gene: TRBJ1-1; V gene: TRBV10-2
CDR3 protein: CASSSIGTAQADYEQYF; CDR3 DNA: TGTGCCAGCAGCTCCATTGGAACTGCGCAAGCCGACTACGAGCAGTACTTC; clone size: few; D gene: -; J gene: TRBJ2-7; V gene: TRBV7-9
CDR3 protein: CASSGKIFGNEQYF; CDR3 DNA: TGTGCCAGCAGTGGAAAAATATTTGGGAACGAGCAGTACTTC; clone size: -; D gene: -; J gene: TRBJ2-7; V gene: TRBV2
CDR3 protein: CSVALRLAHEQYF; CDR3 DNA: TGCAGCGTTGCCCTCCGACTAGCCCACGAGCAGTACTTC; clone size: few; D gene: TRBD2; J gene: TRBJ2-7; V gene: TRBV29-1
CDR3 protein: CASSLGTAYNEQFF; CDR3 DNA: TGTGCCAGCAGCTTGGGGACAGCCTACAATGAGCAGTTCTTC; clone size: -; D gene: TRBD1; J gene: TRBJ2-1; V gene: TRBV5-1
CDR3 protein: CASSTTSGGYNEQFF; CDR3 DNA: TGTGCCAGCAGCACCACTAGCGGGGGTTACAATGAGCAGTTCTTC; clone size: -; D gene: TRBD2; J gene: TRBJ2-1; V gene: TRBV14
CDR3 protein: CASSLEQGAGYTF; CDR3 DNA: TGCGCCAGCAGCTTGGAGCAGGGGGCGGGCTACACCTTC; clone size: few; D gene: TRBD1; J gene: TRBJ1-2; V gene: TRBV5-1
CDR3 protein: CASSFPLDGGYEQYF; CDR3 DNA: TGCGCCAGCAGCTTTCCCCTGGACGGAGGATACGAGCAGTACTTC; clone size: -; D gene: -; J gene: TRBJ2-7; V gene: TRBV5-1
CDR3 protein: CASSFPDRPYEQYF; CDR3 DNA: TGTGCCAGCAGTTTCCCGGACAGGCCCTACGAGCAGTACTTC; clone size: few; D gene: TRBD1; J gene: TRBJ2-7; V gene: TRBV12-3/TRBV12-4
CDR3 protein: CASSTDIIYGYTF; CDR3 DNA: TGTGCCAGCAGCACGGACATAATCTATGGCTACACCTTC; clone size: -; D gene: -; J gene: TRBJ1-2; V gene: TRBV12-3/TRBV12-4
CDR3 protein: CASRTAYEQYF; CDR3 DNA: TGTGCCAGCCGAACAGCCTACGAGCAGTACTTC; clone size: many; D gene: -; J gene: TRBJ2-7; V gene: TRBV6-2/TRBV6-3
CDR3 protein: CASSLKGSSYNEQFF; CDR3 DNA: TGTGCCAGCAGCTTGAAGGGTTCGTCCTACAATGAGCAGTTCTTC; clone size: few; D gene: -; J gene: TRBJ2-1; V gene: TRBV13
CDR3 protein: CASSPTGTRYNEQFF; CDR3 DNA: TGTGCCAGCAGCCCGACCGGGACACGGTACAATGAGCAGTTCTTC; clone size: -; D gene: -; J gene: TRBJ2-1; V gene: TRBV9
CDR3 protein: CASSLPLAEGTDTQYF; CDR3 DNA: TGCGCCAGCAGCCTCCCGCTAGCGGAGGGCACAGATACGCAGTATTTT; clone size: few; D gene: TRBD2; J gene: TRBJ2-3; V gene: TRBV5-1
CDR3 protein: CSVEQGGDGYTF; CDR3 DNA: TGCAGCGTTGAACAGGGAGGGGATGGCTACACCTTC; clone size: -; D gene: -; J gene: TRBJ1-2; V gene: TRBV29-1
CDR3 protein: CASSLRGSTGPGANVLTF; CDR3 DNA: TGTGCCAGCAGTTTAAGGGGTTCTACGGGACCTGGGGCCAACGTCCTGACTTTC; clone size: few; D gene: -; J gene: TRBJ2-6; V gene: TRBV12-3/TRBV12-4
CDR3 protein: CASSQEGGGGYGYTF; CDR3 DNA: TGCGCCAGCAGCCAAGAAGGGGGGGGCGGCTATGGCTACACCTTC; clone size: -; D gene: -; J gene: TRBJ1-2; V gene: TRBV4-1
CDR3 protein: CASSLRNREREKLFF; CDR3 DNA: TGTGCCAGCAGCTTAAGGAACAGGGAACGAGAAAAACTGTTTTTT; clone size: -; D gene: -; J gene: TRBJ1-4; V gene: TRBV7-9
CDR3 protein: CAISDRGQGPKGAFF; CDR3 DNA: TGTGCCATCAGTGATAGGGGACAGGGGCCCAAGGGAGCTTTCTTT; clone size: -; D gene: TRBD1; J gene: TRBJ1-1; V gene: TRBV10-3
CDR3 protein: CASSQESGEAAYNEQFF; CDR3 DNA: TGCGCCAGCAGCCAAGAGAGCGGGGAAGCCGCCTACAATGAGCAGTTCTTC; clone size: -; D gene: TRBD2; J gene: TRBJ2-1; V gene: TRBV4-1
CDR3 protein: CASSHPRAGNEKLFF; CDR3 DNA: TGTGCCAGCAGCCACCCCAGGGCGGGAAATGAAAAACTGTTTTTT; clone size: -; D gene: -; J gene: TRBJ1-4; V gene: TRBV12-3/TRBV12-4
CDR3 protein: CASLVKRDSYNEQFF; CDR3 DNA: TGTGCCAGCCTGGTCAAGCGGGACTCCTACAATGAGCAGTTCTTC; clone size: few; D gene: TRBD2; J gene: TRBJ2-1; V gene: TRBV7-2